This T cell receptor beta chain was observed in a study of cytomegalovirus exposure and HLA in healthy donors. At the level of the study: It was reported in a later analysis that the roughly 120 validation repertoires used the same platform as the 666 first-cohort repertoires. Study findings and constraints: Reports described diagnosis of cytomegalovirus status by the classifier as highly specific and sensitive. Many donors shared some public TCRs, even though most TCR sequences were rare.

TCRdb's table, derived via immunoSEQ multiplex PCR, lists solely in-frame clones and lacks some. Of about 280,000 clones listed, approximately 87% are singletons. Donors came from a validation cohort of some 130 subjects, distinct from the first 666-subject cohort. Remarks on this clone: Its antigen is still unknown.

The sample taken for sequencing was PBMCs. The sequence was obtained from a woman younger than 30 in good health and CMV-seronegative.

The CDR3 sequence: CASSTGQGYEQYF. The DNA of the CDR3 is TGTGCCAGTAGTACGGGACAGGGGTACGAGCAGTACTTC. The V call is TRBV19, the J call TRBJ2-7, with 10 bases matching TRBD1. V shed 4 bases, J shed 4 bases, and the junction held 1 base outside the gene matches. The germline CDR1 and CDR2 sequences are LNHDA and SQIVND (reference sequence). The CDR3 sequence is 13 residues long.